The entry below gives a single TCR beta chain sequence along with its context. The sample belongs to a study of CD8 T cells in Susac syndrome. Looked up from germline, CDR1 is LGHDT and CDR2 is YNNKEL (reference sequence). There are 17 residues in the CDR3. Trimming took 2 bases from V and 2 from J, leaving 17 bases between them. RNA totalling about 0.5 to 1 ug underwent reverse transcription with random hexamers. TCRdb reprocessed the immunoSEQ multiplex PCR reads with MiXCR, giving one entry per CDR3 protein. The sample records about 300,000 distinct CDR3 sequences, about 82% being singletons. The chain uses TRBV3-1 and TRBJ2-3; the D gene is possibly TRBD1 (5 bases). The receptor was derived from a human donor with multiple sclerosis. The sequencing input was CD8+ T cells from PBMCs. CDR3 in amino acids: CASSQPQPGHYTDTQYF. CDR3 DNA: TGTGCCAGCAGCCAACCTCAACCCGGACACTACACAGATACGCAGTATTTT.